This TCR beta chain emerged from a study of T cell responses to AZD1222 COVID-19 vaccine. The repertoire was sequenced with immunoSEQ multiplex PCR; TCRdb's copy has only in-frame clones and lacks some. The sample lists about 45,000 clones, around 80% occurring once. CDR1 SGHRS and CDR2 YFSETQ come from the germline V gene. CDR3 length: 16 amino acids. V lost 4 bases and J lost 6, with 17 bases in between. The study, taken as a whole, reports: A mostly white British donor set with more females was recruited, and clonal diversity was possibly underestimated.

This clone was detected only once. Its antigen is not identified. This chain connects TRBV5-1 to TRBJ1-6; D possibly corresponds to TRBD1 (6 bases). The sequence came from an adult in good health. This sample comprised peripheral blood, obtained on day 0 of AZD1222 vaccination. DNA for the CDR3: TGCGCCAGCAGCAGACCACAGGGTTTTGGTAATTCACCCCTCCACTTT. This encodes CASSRPQGFGNSPLHF. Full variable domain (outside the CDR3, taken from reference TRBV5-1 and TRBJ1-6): KAGVTQTPRYLIKTRGQQVTLSCSPISGHRSVSWYQQTPGQGLQFLFEYFSETQRNKGNFPGRFSGRQFSNSRSEMNVSTLELGDSALYLCASSRPQGFGNSPLHFGNGTRLTVT.